These 22 T cell receptor beta chains originate from one sample sequenced in a study of T cells expressing NK-cell markers. TCRdb re-called the 5' RACE reads; every CDR3 protein appears as one record, without DNA. The sample totals around 280,000 distinct CDR3 sequences; its top ten clones hold approximately 0.41%. The sequenced sample consisted of blood T cells: a sorted CD56 or NKG2C T cell subset, CD4+ or CD8+ T cells, or bulk PBMC T cells (not recorded which). These receptors came from a young man in good health.

The chain uses TRBV20-1 and TRBJ1-5. Germline CDR1 DFQATT, CDR2 SNEGSKA (reference sequence). The CDR3 consists of 14 residues. CDR3 residues: CSARLVVGNQPQHF.

V usage is TRBV12-3 or TRBV12-4 and J usage is TRBJ1-4. This CDR3 is built from 13 residues. CDR3: CASKVRRDEKLFF.

The gene calls are TRBV9 and TRBJ2-3. The CDR3 extends over 15 amino acids. Germline V gene lookup returns CDR1 SGDLS and CDR2 YYNGEE. CDR3: CASSDRTGSTDTQYF. Looking up the rest from reference TRBV9 and TRBJ2-3 gives the full variable domain: DSGVTQTPKHLITATGQRVTLRCSPRSGDLSVYWYQQSLDQGLQFLIQYYNGEERAKGNILERFSAQQFPDLHSELNLSSLELGDSALYFCASSDRTGSTDTQYFGPGTRLTVL.

The chain is built from TRBV10-3 and TRBJ2-3; TCRdb returns TRBD1, unconfirmable since there is no DNA. CDR3 length: 13 amino acids. The germline V gene encodes CDR1 ENHRY and CDR2 SYGVKD. CDR3 loop: CAISRESADTQYF.

The J gene is TRBJ1-6, the V gene TRBV20-1; TCRdb picks TRBD1, but there is no DNA to check that call. CDR1 and CDR2 from the germline V gene are DFQATT and SNEGSKA (reference sequence). The CDR3 loop spans 15 amino acids. The CDR3 loop is CSARTPGQGNSPLHF.

The chain recombines TRBV29-1 with TRBJ2-1. The CDR3 spans 13 residues. Germline V CDR1 and CDR2: SQVTM, ANQGSEA. CDR3 region: CSVQTSSYNEQFF.

The CDR3 loop reads CASSARKETQYF. This chain connects TRBV10-2 to TRBJ2-5; TCRdb outputs TRBD2, but without DNA this stays unchecked. The CDR3 has 12 amino acids. Germline V gene lookup returns CDR1 WSHSY and CDR2 SAAADI.

The V gene is TRBV7-8, the J gene TRBJ2-5; the TRBD1 assignment by TCRdb is unverifiable without DNA. Germline-derived CDR1 and CDR2 are SGHVS and FQNEAQ. This CDR3 is 12 amino acids long. CDR3 in amino acids: CASTTGRETQYF.

V usage is TRBV10-3 and J usage is TRBJ1-5; TCRdb proposes TRBD1, but this gene call is untestable without DNA. Germline CDR1 and CDR2: ENHRY and SYGVKD. The CDR3 has 16 amino acids. CDR3 region: CAISESRQGSNQPQHF.

CDR3 residues: CASSSGYSYNEQFF. The rearrangement uses TRBV5-1 and TRBJ2-1; without DNA, the TCRdb call of TRBD2 cannot be checked. The CDR3 length is 14 residues. Germline CDR1 and CDR2: SGHRS and YFSETQ.

The rearrangement links TRBV5-1 to TRBJ2-3; lacking DNA, the TRBD1 call made by TCRdb goes unchecked. The germline V gene encodes CDR1 SGHRS and CDR2 YFSETQ. The CDR3 is made up of 16 amino acids. CDR3 region: CASSFGQGAITDTQYF.

J is TRBJ2-1 and V is TRBV28; as DNA is missing, the TRBD1 call by TCRdb cannot be tested. Germline-derived CDR1 and CDR2 are MDHEN and SYDVKM. The CDR3 runs 12 residues. CDR3 sequence reads: CASSGTTATAFF.

J is TRBJ2-2 and V is TRBV12-3 or TRBV12-4; TCRdb proposes TRBD1, but this gene call is untestable without DNA. The CDR3 contains 15 residues. The CDR3 sequence is CASTPGGSPTGELFF.

The chain combines TRBV11-1 with TRBJ2-3; TCRdb lists TRBD2, though no DNA is available to test this call. The CDR3 has 18 amino acids. CDR1 and CDR2 (germline): SGHAT, FQDESV (reference sequence). The CDR3 here is CASSALPSGVMYPDTQYF.

The CDR3 sequence is CASSLFPGGPYEQYF. The chain couples TRBV14 to TRBJ2-7; TCRdb's D gene call, TRBD1, goes unchecked for lack of DNA. The germline V gene has CDR1 SGHDN and CDR2 FVKESK. CDR3 length equals 15 residues.

The J gene is TRBJ2-1, the V gene TRBV6-1; TCRdb lists TRBD1, though no DNA is available to test this call. The germline V gene encodes CDR1 MNHNS and CDR2 SASEGT. The CDR3 spans 15 residues. The CDR3 here is CASTSSVTGGNELFF.

The genes are TRBV27 and TRBJ2-5; absent DNA, TCRdb's TRBD1 call cannot be checked. Per the germline V gene, CDR1 is MNHEY and CDR2 is SMNVEV (reference sequence). This CDR3 has 15 amino acids. CDR3 sequence reads: CASSLWGVRQETQYF.

The genes are TRBV12-3 or TRBV12-4 and TRBJ1-6; TCRdb picks TRBD1, but there is no DNA to check that call. CDR3 length equals 14 residues. CDR3 sequence: CASSETGRNSPLHF.

The chain has TRBV12-3 or TRBV12-4 and TRBJ2-1; there is no DNA to check the TCRdb D call of TRBD1. This CDR3 is built from 19 residues. This chain's CDR3 is CASSHNPGHRSIFYNEQFF.

This chain connects TRBV7-6 to TRBJ2-3. The CDR3 covers 16 residues. CDR1 and CDR2 (germline): SGHVS, FNYEAQ. The CDR3: CASSLGTVSSTDTQYF.

V gene TRBV4-3 combines with J gene TRBJ2-1; the TCRdb D gene call, TRBD2, has no DNA to confirm it. The CDR3 runs 13 residues. Germline V CDR1 and CDR2: LGHNA, YSLEER. CDR3 in amino acids: CASSQWTSGEQFF.

V and J are TRBV6-1 and TRBJ1-2; TCRdb designates TRBD1, a call that cannot be tested without DNA. The CDR3 spans 14 residues. The germline V gene encodes CDR1 MNHNS and CDR2 SASEGT. CDR3 region: CASRGTGEVYGYTF.